This TCR beta chain is drawn from a study of blood T cells in healthy people across ages. Study-wide findings and caveats: CMV status of donors was unknown, possibly confounding expanded clonotype changes.

Germline CDR1 MDHEN, CDR2 SYDVKM. V gave up 6 bases and J gave up 11 bases, with 19 bases separating them. The CDR3 has 13 residues. Every donor contributed roughly 10 milliliters of peripheral blood by blood draw. As for this clonotype: The antigen is not known.

Combining a sample-barcoded 5' primer with a J-beta primer mix, a second PCR ran for about 7 to 12 cycles. MiXCR was run by TCRdb on the 5' RACE reads, yielding one entry per CDR3 protein. This table holds some 1.7 million distinct CDR3 sequences, about 30% found once. The sample consisted of blood. The receptor was isolated from a woman aged 25-40 years in good health. The chain uses TRBV28 and TRBJ1-1, with unresolved D. The CDR3, as DNA: TGTGCCAGCAGGGAGGGCGTGGTGGGTCACGCTTTCTTT. Protein sequence: CASREGVVGHAFF.